Below are 26 T cell receptor beta chains sequenced from a single sample in a study of blood T cell repertoires in COVID-19. Method: immunoSEQ multiplex PCR; TCRdb's copy keeps in-frame clones and lacks some. The sample holds around 70,000 clones, 87% seen once. The sequenced sample consisted of peripheral blood. The receptors were gathered from a woman aged 18-29 years with acute or convalescent COVID-19.

The chain couples TRBV29-1 to TRBJ2-2, with D possibly being TRBD1 (6 bases). CDR1 and CDR2 from the germline V gene are SQVTM and ANQGSEA. V dropped 3 bases and J dropped 1 base, with 9 bases sitting between them. CDR3 length: 14 residues. CDR3 in DNA: TGCAGCGTTGAGACAGGTCAGAACACCGGGGAGCTGTTTTTT. Translating it yields CSVETGQNTGELFF.

This chain uses TRBV7-9 with TRBJ2-7; 9 nucleotides line up with TRBD1. With 5 bases clipped from V and 3 bases from J, the junction kept 5 bases outside the gene matches. The CDR3 loop spans 14 amino acids. Per germline, CDR1 SEHNR and CDR2 FQNEAQ (reference sequence). This chain's CDR3 is CASSPRTGDYEQYF. The CDR3 DNA sequence: TGTGCCAGCAGCCCCAGGACAGGGGACTACGAGCAGTACTTC.

The rearrangement joins TRBV28 to TRBJ1-2; 9 positions agree with TRBD1. The CDR3 has 12 residues. Germline lookup yields CDR1 MDHEN and CDR2 SYDVKM. With 6 bases clipped from V and 6 bases from J, the junction kept 2 bases outside the gene matches. This CDR3 is CASSYRGHGYTF. The CDR3 DNA follows: TGTGCCAGCAGCTACAGGGGGCATGGCTACACCTTC.

V is TRBV19 and J is TRBJ2-5, with D possibly TRBD1 on 5 matching bases. The CDR3 sequence is 15 residues long. V dropped 6 bases and J dropped 5 bases, with 19 bases sitting between them. Germline values: CDR1 LNHDA, CDR2 SQIVND (reference sequence). CDR3 DNA sequence: TGTGCCAGTAGCTTGACCTACCTCAAGGGGGAGACCCAGTACTTC. This gives the protein CASSLTYLKGETQYF.

The chain uses TRBV5-6 and TRBJ1-2, with unresolved D. The CDR3 extends over 17 amino acids. With 1 base removed from V and 2 bases from J, the gap between germline ends came to 18 bases. Germline V gives CDR1 SGHDT, CDR2 YYEEEE. CDR3 bases: TGTGCCAGCAGCTTGTATGGAGCAGAAAAGGTGAACTATGGCTACACCTTC. It specifies CASSLYGAEKVNYGYTF.

The rearrangement joins TRBV28 to TRBJ1-2, with D perhaps TRBD1 (5 bases). Germline CDR1 and CDR2: MDHEN and SYDVKM. This CDR3 contains 14 residues. V lost 1 base, J lost 2 bases, and 8 bases lay in between. CDR3 in amino acids: CASSLSGDNYGYTF. Written as DNA, the CDR3 is TGTGCCAGCAGTTTATCGGGGGACAACTATGGCTACACCTTC.

CDR3 coding DNA: TGTGCCAGCAGCACCGGCCCGGGGTACACTGAAGCTTTCTTT. As protein: CASSTGPGYTEAFF. This chain connects TRBV13 to TRBJ1-1, with D hard to call. Looked up from germline, CDR1 is PRHDT and CDR2 is FYEKMQ (reference sequence). The V and J ends lost 5 bases and 3 bases respectively, with 13 bases between them. The CDR3 loop spans 14 amino acids.

CDR3 in amino acids: CASSLGGLAQETQYF. The DNA for the CDR3 is TGTGCCAGCAGCTTAGGGGGACTCGCCCAAGAGACCCAGTACTTC. This sequence joins TRBV7-7 and TRBJ2-5, with a possible D match to TRBD2 (6 bases). V lost 1 base to trimming and J lost 1 base, with 10 bases between them. Looked up from germline, CDR1 is SSHAT and CDR2 is FNYEAQ (reference sequence). The CDR3 runs to 15 residues.

The DNA for the CDR3 is TGTGCCAGTAGCCCAGGTAAAGGTTTCAATGAGCAGTTCTTC. As protein: CASSPGKGFNEQFF. The chain joins TRBV19 to TRBJ2-1, with D unresolved. V was pared by 6 bases and J by 6 bases, with 15 bases between. The germline V gene has CDR1 LNHDA and CDR2 SQIVND (reference sequence). The CDR3 length is 14 residues.

The V call is TRBV28, the J call TRBJ1-2; possibly TRBD1 for D (6 bases). The CDR3 extends over 16 amino acids. Germline V gives CDR1 MDHEN, CDR2 SYDVKM. The ends were cut back, 5 bases at V and 5 bases at J, with 21 bases in the middle. Here the CDR3 reads CASSVNPGALIYGYTF. CDR3 DNA: TGTGCCAGCAGTGTAAATCCAGGGGCCCTCATATATGGCTACACCTTC.

The rearrangement uses TRBV27 and TRBJ2-3; TRBD1 matches at 9 bases. This CDR3 is 15 amino acids long. The ends lost 6 bases at V and 8 bases at J; junction bases unmatched: 12. Germline CDR1 reads MNHEY; CDR2 reads SMNVEV (reference sequence). The CDR3 reads CASSPGTGILGTQYF. The CDR3 coding sequence is TGTGCCAGCAGCCCCGGGACAGGGATTCTAGGTACGCAGTATTTT.

The V and J genes are TRBV7-9 and TRBJ1-2; 9 bases are a match to TRBD1. The ends lost 5 bases at V and 4 bases at J; junction bases unmatched: 11. The CDR3 covers 16 residues. Germline loops: CDR1 SEHNR, CDR2 FQNEAQ (reference sequence). In DNA form, the CDR3 reads TGTGCCAGCAGCGCATCCGGGACAGGGCTTAGCTATGGCTACACCTTC. Its protein is CASSASGTGLSYGYTF.

The chain uses TRBV5-6 and TRBJ1-2; D remains ambiguous. The CDR3 has 11 residues. V lost 2 bases and J lost 8, with 7 bases in between. Germline V gene lookup returns CDR1 SGHDT and CDR2 YYEEEE. CDR3 sequence: CASSFRGGYTF. CDR3 DNA: TGTGCCAGCAGCTTCAGAGGAGGCTACACCTTC.

The chain has TRBV30 and TRBJ2-2; 9 bases fit TRBD1. There are 13 residues in the CDR3. Germline CDR1 reads GTSNPN; CDR2 reads SVGIG (reference sequence). V gave up 8 bases and J gave up 6 bases; unmatched junction bases: 7. In DNA, the CDR3 is TGTGCCGGCGGGACAGGGAGGGCCGGGGAGCTGTTTTTT. Translation gives CAGGTGRAGELFF.

DNA for the CDR3: TGTGCCAGCAGCCGACAGGGGGCCGGTAACAATGAGCAGTTCTTC. This translates into CASSRQGAGNNEQFF. V gene TRBV27 combines with J gene TRBJ2-1; 10 nucleotides match TRBD1. V dropped 6 bases and J dropped 5; count of bases not matched to a gene: 7. Germline V gene sequence: CDR1 MNHEY, CDR2 SMNVEV (reference sequence). The CDR3 sequence is 15 residues long.

V usage is TRBV5-1 and J usage is TRBJ2-7, with a weak D call TRBD1 (6 bases). Trimming shortened V by 4 bases and J by 2 bases, and 10 bases separated the two germline ends. This CDR3 region has 13 residues. The germline V gene encodes CDR1 SGHRS and CDR2 YFSETQ. In DNA form, the CDR3 reads TGCGCCAGCAGCGCACAGGGCACCTACGAGCAGTACTTC. Protein product: CASSAQGTYEQYF.

The rearrangement links TRBV24-1 to TRBJ2-3; TRBD1 matches 11 bases. The CDR3 runs 15 residues. The germline CDR1 and CDR2 sequences are KGHDR and SFDVKD. Trimming removed 4 bases from V and 5 bases from J; junction bases left unmatched: 4. CDR3 nucleotide sequence: TGTGCCACCAGTGAGTCCGGGACAGGGGGAGATACGCAGTATTTT. It is translated as CATSESGTGGDTQYF.

The chain couples TRBV28 to TRBJ2-3, with 9 bases identical to TRBD1. After removal of 5 bases from V and 11 bases from J, the junction contained 5 bases not matched to a gene. This CDR3 is built from 12 residues. In germline, CDR1 is MDHEN, CDR2 SYDVKM. The CDR3 DNA is TGTGCCAGCAGTGGGACAGGGAGGAAGCAGTATTTT. Its translation: CASSGTGRKQYF.

The rearrangement links TRBV13 to TRBJ2-1, with 7 bases lining up with TRBD2. V lost 5 bases to trimming and J lost 3 bases; unmatched junction nucleotides: 1. From germline, CDR1 is PRHDT and CDR2 FYEKMQ (reference sequence). This CDR3 is built from 13 residues. In DNA, the CDR3 is TGTGCCAGCAGCCGCGGGGGCTACAATGAGCAGTTCTTC. Amino acid sequence: CASSRGGYNEQFF.

Worth noting for this clone: At one boundary the junction diverges from the germline segment, which might be a read error. The V call is TRBV10-2, the J call TRBJ1-4, with D perhaps TRBD1 (5 bases). The CDR3 has 15 amino acids. CDR1 and CDR2 (germline): WSHSY, SAAADI. The CDR3 loop is CASSDSPTTNEKLFF. CDR3 coding DNA: TGCGCCAGTAGTGACAGTCCCACAACTAATGAAAAACTGTTTTTT.

This clone came up many times. The rearrangement links TRBV6-1 to TRBJ1-2, with unresolved D. V was trimmed by 0 bases and J by 3 bases, leaving 14 bases between them. Germline V gives CDR1 MNHNS, CDR2 SASEGT. The CDR3 covers 16 residues. The CDR3 loop reads CASSEARARGYYGYTF. DNA of the CDR3: TGTGCCAGCAGTGAAGCCCGGGCTCGGGGATACTATGGCTACACCTTC.

This chain uses TRBV4-1 with TRBJ2-3, with D tentatively TRBD2 (5 bases). Trimming took 4 bases from V and 3 from J, leaving 20 bases between them. The germline gives CDR1 MGHRA, CDR2 YSYEKL. The CDR3 totals 17 residues. The CDR3: CASSRTGSRGLTDTQYF. The CDR3 coding sequence is TGCGCCAGCAGCCGCACGGGTAGCCGGGGATTGACAGATACGCAGTATTTT.

The rearrangement links TRBV11-3 to TRBJ2-1; a weak D match, TRBD2 (5 bases). V was trimmed by 4 bases and J by 5 bases, leaving 12 bases between them. This CDR3 spans 14 amino acids. In germline, CDR1 is SGHNT, CDR2 YENEEA. This CDR3 is CASSWSGLNNEQFF. CDR3 in DNA: TGTGCCAGCAGCTGGAGTGGACTCAACAATGAGCAGTTCTTC.

In its sample, this clone was seen a few times. The chain combines TRBV19 with TRBJ2-7; no clear D. This CDR3 has 15 residues. Trimming removed 3 bases at V and 0 bases at J, with 12 bases between. Per the germline V gene, CDR1 is LNHDA and CDR2 is SQIVND (reference sequence). The CDR3 region has the DNA TGTGCCAGTAGTATTGCACACCGGAGCTCCTACGAGCAGTACTTC. Protein: CASSIAHRSSYEQYF.

The chain combines TRBV4-1 with TRBJ2-2; D might be TRBD1 (5 bases). This CDR3 is built from 15 residues. Germline V gene lookup returns CDR1 MGHRA and CDR2 YSYEKL. The V and J ends lost 3 bases and 1 base respectively, with 9 bases between them. CDR3 bases: TGCGCCAGCAGCCAGGTGACAGAGAACACCGGGGAGCTGTTTTTT. It codes for CASSQVTENTGELFF.

V is TRBV7-2 and J is TRBJ2-1; D not certain. The CDR3 totals 13 residues. CDR1 and CDR2 from the germline V gene are SGHTA and FQGNSA. V shed 3 bases and J shed 6 bases, with 9 bases lying between them. The CDR3 DNA reads TGTGCCAGCAGCTTCTACGGTTTCAATGAGCAGTTCTTC. Its translation is CASSFYGFNEQFF.